A selection of T cell receptor beta chains follows, all from one sample in a study of T cell responses to AZD1222 COVID-19 vaccine. Sequenced by immunoSEQ multiplex PCR; TCRdb stores in-frame clones only, minus some. This table holds approximately 170,000 clones, around 89% found once. Sequencing used peripheral blood, obtained on day 0 of AZD1222 vaccination. The receptor set was obtained from an adult in good health. Both conserved end residues are part of each CDR3. Fields, in order: D gene, V gene, clone size, J gene, CDR3 DNA, CDR3 protein. A D gene is named only where the DNA matches it firmly. Expanded clones get a size class; other rows say once, few or many, or leave the size out.

d_call: -; v_call: TRBV19; clone_size: -; j_call: TRBJ1-1; cdr3_nt: TGTGCCAGTAGTACCGCAGTGAACACTGAAGCTTTCTTT; cdr3_aa: CASSTAVNTEAFF
d_call: -; v_call: TRBV20-1; clone_size: -; j_call: TRBJ1-1; cdr3_nt: TGCAGTGCTAGTTCCGGGGTAAGCGTCACTGAAGCTTTCTTT; cdr3_aa: CSASSGVSVTEAFF
d_call: TRBD2; v_call: TRBV5-1; clone_size: once; j_call: TRBJ2-7; cdr3_nt: TGCGCCAGCAGCTTGGTGAGCGGGGGGGCCGGCCACGAGCAGTACTTC; cdr3_aa: CASSLVSGGAGHEQYF
d_call: TRBD1; v_call: TRBV12-3/TRBV12-4; clone_size: once; j_call: TRBJ1-5; cdr3_nt: TGTGCCAGCCTACAGGGGCTAAATCAGCCCCAGCATTTT; cdr3_aa: CASLQGLNQPQHF
d_call: -; v_call: TRBV3-1/TRBV3-2; clone_size: -; j_call: TRBJ1-5; cdr3_nt: TGTGCCAGCAGCCGGGACATTTCGAATCAGCCCCAGCATTTT; cdr3_aa: CASSRDISNQPQHF
d_call: -; v_call: TRBV6-5; clone_size: -; j_call: TRBJ1-6; cdr3_nt: TGTGCCAGCAGTTACTCGCCGGGTATCTCACCCCTCCACTTT; cdr3_aa: CASSYSPGISPLHF
d_call: -; v_call: TRBV5-8; clone_size: -; j_call: TRBJ2-7; cdr3_nt: TGTGCCAGCACCCTACTCGGGGGGCGGGATGACGAGCAGTACTTC; cdr3_aa: CASTLLGGRDDEQYF
d_call: TRBD1; v_call: TRBV4-3; clone_size: -; j_call: TRBJ2-3; cdr3_nt: TGCGCCAGCAGCCAAGCGGGACAGGTTAGCACAGATACGCAGTATTTT; cdr3_aa: CASSQAGQVSTDTQYF
d_call: TRBD1; v_call: TRBV7-9; clone_size: -; j_call: TRBJ1-3; cdr3_nt: TGTGCCAGCAGCCGGACAGGCCGTGGAAACACCATATATTTT; cdr3_aa: CASSRTGRGNTIYF
d_call: -; v_call: TRBV7-2; clone_size: -; j_call: TRBJ1-1; cdr3_nt: TGTGCCAGCAGCTTCCGGGCGAGCACTGAAGCTTTCTTT; cdr3_aa: CASSFRASTEAFF
d_call: TRBD1; v_call: TRBV18; clone_size: -; j_call: TRBJ1-1; cdr3_nt: TGTGCCAGCTCACGACAGGGCGAACCTAACACTGAAGCTTTCTTT; cdr3_aa: CASSRQGEPNTEAFF
d_call: -; v_call: TRBV7-3; clone_size: -; j_call: TRBJ1-1; cdr3_nt: TGTGCCAGCAGCTCCCAGGGAACTGAAGCTTTCTTT; cdr3_aa: CASSSQGTEAFF
d_call: TRBD2; v_call: TRBV10-3; clone_size: -; j_call: TRBJ2-1; cdr3_nt: TGTGCCATCAGTGCTAGCGGGGGGGGCTACAATGAGCAGTTCTTC; cdr3_aa: CAISASGGGYNEQFF
d_call: -; v_call: TRBV13; clone_size: -; j_call: TRBJ2-3; cdr3_nt: TGTGCCAGCAGCTTAGGGAGGGGAGATACGCAGTATTTT; cdr3_aa: CASSLGRGDTQYF
d_call: -; v_call: TRBV7-3; clone_size: -; j_call: TRBJ2-5; cdr3_nt: TGTGCCAGCAGCTCCGGGATCAAAGAGACCCAGTACTTC; cdr3_aa: CASSSGIKETQYF
d_call: -; v_call: TRBV10-3; clone_size: -; j_call: TRBJ2-1; cdr3_nt: TGTGCCATCACTAGAACCCCGGGGGAATACAATGAGCAGTTCTTC; cdr3_aa: CAITRTPGEYNEQFF
d_call: -; v_call: TRBV6-1; clone_size: -; j_call: TRBJ1-6; cdr3_nt: TGTGCCAGCAGTGAATCGACTTCACCCCTCCACTTT; cdr3_aa: CASSESTSPLHF
d_call: -; v_call: TRBV10-1; clone_size: -; j_call: TRBJ1-5; cdr3_nt: TGCGCCAGCAGTGAGGGAGGCGATCAGCCCCAGCATTTT; cdr3_aa: CASSEGGDQPQHF
d_call: TRBD1; v_call: TRBV7-3; clone_size: once; j_call: TRBJ1-4; cdr3_nt: TGTGCCAGCAGCTCTTACCTGAGACAGGGAAGTTGGCCAAATGAAAAACTGTTTTTT; cdr3_aa: CASSSYLRQGSWPNEKLFF
d_call: -; v_call: TRBV3-1/TRBV3-2; clone_size: -; j_call: TRBJ2-7; cdr3_nt: TGTGCCAGCAGCCAAGCGGGGGTTGTGCAGTACTTC; cdr3_aa: CASSQAGVVQYF
d_call: -; v_call: TRBV19; clone_size: -; j_call: TRBJ1-5; cdr3_nt: TGTGCCAGTACACCTCTCGGGCCAGGGACGGGAGGCCAGCCCCAGCATTTT; cdr3_aa: CASTPLGPGTGGQPQHF
d_call: -; v_call: TRBV19; clone_size: -; j_call: TRBJ2-2; cdr3_nt: TGTGCCAGTAATATCGTAGCGGCCAAAGGTGACGGGGAGCTGTTTTTT; cdr3_aa: CASNIVAAKGDGELFF
d_call: -; v_call: TRBV4-3; clone_size: -; j_call: TRBJ1-1; cdr3_nt: TGCGCCAGCAGCCAAGAGAGGGGCTCGGAGTTCACTGAAGCTTTCTTT; cdr3_aa: CASSQERGSEFTEAFF
d_call: -; v_call: TRBV11-2; clone_size: -; j_call: TRBJ2-5; cdr3_nt: TGTGCCAGCAGCTTAGGGGGACAAGAGACCCAGTACTTC; cdr3_aa: CASSLGGQETQYF
d_call: -; v_call: TRBV5-1; clone_size: -; j_call: TRBJ1-2; cdr3_nt: TGCGCCAGCAGCTTGGAAGGACCTAACTATGGCTACACCTTC; cdr3_aa: CASSLEGPNYGYTF
d_call: -; v_call: TRBV19; clone_size: -; j_call: TRBJ1-2; cdr3_nt: TGTGCCAGTAGTACGGGGACACCTAACTATGGCTACACCTTC; cdr3_aa: CASSTGTPNYGYTF